Presented here are 30 T cell receptor beta chains from one specimen sequenced in a study of OX40 agonist ivuxolimab in advanced cancers. TCRdb's table, derived via immunoSEQ multiplex PCR, lists solely in-frame clones and lacks some. The data hold over 5,000 clones, with roughly 80% observed a single time. The material sequenced was CD4+ or CD8+ T cells sorted from blood, taken in a trial of the OX40 agonist ivuxolimab. These receptor sequences come from an adult with an advanced solid tumor such as melanoma, head and neck, liver or kidney cancer.

This clone was picked up a small number of times. V usage is TRBV11-2 and J usage is TRBJ1-1; the match to TRBD1 covers 12 bases. The germline V gene has CDR1 SGHAT and CDR2 FQNNGV. The CDR3 consists of 16 residues. V gave up 4 bases and J gave up 0 bases; unmatched junction bases: 3. CDR3 DNA: TGTGCCAGCAGCTCCGGGACAGGGGGCTTGAACACTGAAGCTTTCTTT. Translation gives CASSSGTGGLNTEAFF.

This rearrangement joins TRBV7-9 to TRBJ2-7, with TRBD1 matching over 9 bases. Trimming removed 4 bases from V and 4 bases from J; junction bases left unmatched: 8. Germline V CDR1 and CDR2: SEHNR, FQNEAQ (reference sequence). The CDR3 is 15 residues long. Here the CDR3 DNA reads TGTGCCAGCAGCTCCGCGGACAGGGGATTATACGAGCAGTACTTC. Encoded protein: CASSSADRGLYEQYF.

The V call is TRBV6-6, the J call TRBJ1-2; TRBD1 matches 9 bases. The CDR3 spans 14 residues. From germline, CDR1 is MNHNY and CDR2 SVGAGI (reference sequence). Unmatched junction bases numbered 13, after V lost 11 bases and J lost 6 bases. CDR3 loop: CASRLWDREDGYTF. The CDR3 nucleotides are TGTGCCTCGCGGTTATGGGACAGGGAGGATGGCTACACCTTC.

The rearrangement uses TRBV4-3 and TRBJ2-3; 7 bases match TRBD2. The V segment lost 0 bases and the J segment 1 base; nucleotides outside the gene matches: 16. Germline V gives CDR1 LGHNA, CDR2 YSLEER. CDR3 length: 20 residues. The CDR3 sequence is CASSQEVVASGAVGTDTQYF. CDR3 sequence (DNA): TGCGCCAGCAGCCAAGAAGTGGTAGCCAGCGGGGCCGTCGGCACAGATACGCAGTATTTT.

The chain couples TRBV5-6 to TRBJ1-2; D might be TRBD1 (6 bases). V lost 3 bases and J lost 3, with 6 bases in between. The V gene's germline CDR1 is SGHDT and CDR2 YYEEEE. This CDR3 spans 12 amino acids. The DNA for the CDR3 is TGTGCCAGCAGCTCAGGGGACTATGGCTACACCTTC. It is translated as CASSSGDYGYTF.

The V gene is TRBV7-9, the J gene TRBJ2-1; D gene unclear. This CDR3 contains 13 residues. With 5 bases removed from V and 6 bases from J, the gap between germline ends came to 11 bases. Germline V lookup: CDR1 SEHNR, CDR2 FQNEAQ (reference sequence). Written as DNA, the CDR3 is TGTGCCAGCAGCGCCGGACCAGTCAATGAGCAGTTCTTC. It encodes CASSAGPVNEQFF.

The V call is TRBV7-2, the J call TRBJ2-7, with D unclear. This CDR3 contains 14 residues. Trimming cost V 2 bases and J 0 bases, with 8 bases left between them. Germline loops: CDR1 SGHTA, CDR2 FQGNSA. CDR3 residues: CASSLFGGSYEQYF. For the CDR3, the DNA is TGTGCCAGCAGCTTATTTGGCGGCTCCTACGAGCAGTACTTC. Full variable domain (missing parts from reference TRBV7-2 and TRBJ2-7): GAGVSQSPSNKVTEKGKDVELRCDPISGHTALYWYRQSLGQGLEFLIYFQGNSAPDKSGLPSDRFSAERTGGSVSTLTIQRTQQEDSAVYLCASSLFGGSYEQYFGPGTRLTVT.

The chain couples TRBV6-5 to TRBJ1-5; 8 bases are a match to TRBD1. Germline lookup yields CDR1 MNHEY and CDR2 SVGAGI. The CDR3 has 14 amino acids. Unmatched junction bases numbered 6, after V lost 4 bases and J lost 7 bases. The CDR3 DNA sequence: TGTGCCAGCAGTTTGGGAGACAGGGGACAGCCCCAGCATTTT. Translated, it gives CASSLGDRGQPQHF.

V usage is TRBV4-1 and J usage is TRBJ2-7; a possible D gene is TRBD1 (6 bases). The CDR3 consists of 14 residues. The germline V and J ends were trimmed by 5 bases and 0 bases, with 11 bases remaining between them. Looked up from germline, CDR1 is MGHRA and CDR2 is YSYEKL. This CDR3 is CASSDRISSYEQYF. The CDR3 DNA sequence: TGCGCCAGCAGCGACAGGATCAGCTCCTACGAGCAGTACTTC.

This chain joins TRBV5-4 and TRBJ1-1; D gene uncertain. Per germline, CDR1 SGHNT and CDR2 YYREEE (reference sequence). The CDR3 is made up of 13 amino acids. Trimming removed 7 bases from V and 1 base from J, with 11 bases in between. Here the CDR3 DNA reads TGTGCCAGCCGCCCACGCGCGAACACTGAAGCTTTCTTT. It translates to CASRPRANTEAFF. The variable domain in full, completed from reference TRBV5-4 and TRBJ1-1, reads ETGVTQSPTHLIKTRGQQVTLRCSSQSGHNTVSWYQQALGQGPQFIFQYYREEENGRGNFPPRFSGLQFPNYSSELNVNALELDDSALYLCASRPRANTEAFFGQGTRLTVV.

The chain links TRBV27 to TRBJ1-1; D unclear. The CDR3 runs to 13 residues. From germline, CDR1 is MNHEY and CDR2 SMNVEV (reference sequence). V shed 2 bases and J shed 3 bases, with 7 bases lying between them. CDR3 DNA: TGTGCCAGCAGTTTAGCTGGTTACACTGAAGCTTTCTTT. It codes for CASSLAGYTEAFF.

V usage is TRBV25-1 and J usage is TRBJ2-7, with TRBD2 matching 7 bases. V was pared by 2 bases and J by 5 bases, with 6 bases of the junction left unmatched. The length of the CDR3 is 14 residues. CDR1 MGHDK and CDR2 SYGVNS come from the germline V gene. CDR3 amino acids: CASSEVGLGHEQYF. CDR3 DNA: TGTGCCAGCAGTGAAGTCGGACTAGGCCACGAGCAGTACTTC.

V usage is TRBV29-1 and J usage is TRBJ2-1, with D possibly being TRBD2 (6 bases). CDR3 length: 17 amino acids. V shed 3 bases and J shed 0 bases, with 18 bases lying between them. The germline V gene has CDR1 SQVTM and CDR2 ANQGSEA. The CDR3 is CSVDGTSSPSSYNEQFF. The CDR3 DNA reads as TGCAGCGTTGATGGAACTAGCTCCCCGAGCTCCTACAATGAGCAGTTCTTC.

V gene TRBV25-1 combines with J gene TRBJ1-2; 7 bases line up with TRBD1. The CDR3 spans 13 residues. Germline V gene data show CDR1 as MGHDK and CDR2 as SYGVNS. J lost 8 bases, V lost 4 bases, and 7 bases had no gene match. The CDR3 is CASSAGWTGGYTF. The DNA for the CDR3 is TGTGCCAGCAGTGCCGGGTGGACAGGAGGCTACACCTTC.

This clone appeared a single time. The gene calls are TRBV13 and TRBJ1-2, with D tentatively TRBD1 (6 bases). V lost 5 bases, J lost 7 bases, and 17 bases lay in between. Germline V lookup: CDR1 PRHDT, CDR2 FYEKMQ (reference sequence). There are 14 residues in the CDR3. CDR3 sequence reads: CASSPSWGRGGYTF. DNA of the CDR3: TGTGCCAGCAGCCCCTCCTGGGGGCGCGGTGGCTACACCTTC.

V and J are TRBV5-4 and TRBJ1-2; D gene uncertain. Germline CDR1 SGHNT, CDR2 YYREEE (reference sequence). The V end was cut by 5 bases, the J end by 6 bases, with 14 bases between. The length of the CDR3 is 13 residues. CDR3 sequence: CASSSEGDDGYTF. CDR3 coding DNA: TGTGCCAGCAGTTCTGAAGGTGACGATGGCTACACCTTC.

The chain links TRBV6-1 to TRBJ2-1; TRBD2 is a possible D gene (6 bases). The CDR3 is 16 residues long. Germline CDR1 and CDR2: MNHNS and SASEGT. The V end was cut by 4 bases, the J end by 8 bases, with 21 bases between. The DNA for the CDR3 is TGTGCCAGCAGTGTCCTTACTAGCACCCCCGGGGATGAGCAGTTCTTC. This translates into CASSVLTSTPGDEQFF.

The chain recombines TRBV6-4 with TRBJ1-1, with D possibly being TRBD1 (5 bases). The CDR3 consists of 15 residues. The V gene lost 6 bases and the J gene lost 4 bases, with 18 bases spanning the gap. Germline assignment: CDR1 MRHNA and CDR2 SNTAGT. CDR3 DNA sequence: TGTGCCAGCAGCCCCGGGCAGGGAGGAAGCACTGAAGCTTTCTTT. It codes for CASSPGQGGSTEAFF.

J is TRBJ2-7 and V is TRBV9; perhaps D is TRBD1 or TRBD2 (5 bases each). Germline CDR1 is SGDLS and CDR2 is YYNGEE. The CDR3 is made up of 14 amino acids. Trimming left V 4 bases short and J 5 bases short, with 16 bases between. The chain's CDR3 is CASSLGAGRHEQYF. CDR3 coding DNA: TGTGCCAGCAGCCTCGGGGCAGGGCGCCACGAGCAGTACTTC.

This clone was recorded only once. V and J are TRBV28 and TRBJ2-1, with 10 nucleotides matching TRBD2. Losses at the gene ends were 1 base for V and 0 bases for J; bases not matched to a gene: 6. The germline gives CDR1 MDHEN, CDR2 SYDVKM. This CDR3 has 18 residues. Here the CDR3 DNA reads TGTGCCAGCAGTTTATTAGCGGGAGGTCCTAGCTCCTACAATGAGCAGTTCTTC. Protein sequence: CASSLLAGGPSSYNEQFF.

Details on this clone: The junction and the germline gene differ at one end; a read error may be behind it. The chain employs TRBV2 and TRBJ2-1; a weak D match, TRBD1 (6 bases). This CDR3 comprises 15 residues. Germline assignment: CDR1 SNHLY and CDR2 FYNNEI. The CDR3 spells CASIPPSRGNNELFF. In DNA form, the CDR3 reads TGTGCCAGCATCCCCCCTAGCAGGGGAAACAATGAGCTGTTCTTC.

The chain recombines TRBV9 with TRBJ1-2; D is unresolved. Between the trimmed V and J ends, which lost 5 bases and 8 bases, there was a span of 10 bases. This CDR3 has 11 residues. CDR1 is SGDLS and CDR2 is YYNGEE in the germline V gene. The CDR3 is CASRTNGGYTF. DNA of the CDR3: TGTGCCAGCAGGACCAACGGGGGCTACACCTTC. Using reference TRBV9 and TRBJ1-2 for the parts outside the CDR3, the full variable domain is DSGVTQTPKHLITATGQRVTLRCSPRSGDLSVYWYQQSLDQGLQFLIQYYNGEERAKGNILERFSAQQFPDLHSELNLSSLELGDSALYFCASRTNGGYTFGSGTRLTVV.

This clone is a singleton in its sample. V is TRBV7-8 and J is TRBJ2-4, with D perhaps TRBD2 (6 bases). This CDR3 region has 14 residues. The germline V gene encodes CDR1 SGHVS and CDR2 FQNEAQ. The V gene lost 5 bases and the J gene lost 8 bases, with 16 bases spanning the gap. The CDR3 here is CASSPPGGWDIQYF. The CDR3 DNA reads TGTGCCAGCAGCCCCCCCGGGGGTTGGGACATTCAGTACTTC.

J is TRBJ2-5 and V is TRBV4-3; no definite D call. The CDR3 totals 14 residues. V dropped 0 bases and J dropped 3 bases, with 8 bases sitting between them. The germline gives CDR1 LGHNA, CDR2 YSLEER. CDR3 residues: CASSQDSGEETQYF. The CDR3 coding sequence is TGCGCCAGCAGCCAAGACTCGGGTGAAGAGACCCAGTACTTC.

The V call is TRBV11-2, the J call TRBJ2-5; no clear D. V dropped 5 bases and J dropped 2 bases, with 12 bases sitting between them. Germline V gene sequence: CDR1 SGHAT, CDR2 FQNNGV. CDR3 length: 14 amino acids. The CDR3 sequence: CASSPHLGQETQYF. The CDR3 DNA sequence: TGTGCCAGCAGCCCGCACCTAGGGCAAGAGACCCAGTACTTC.

V is TRBV6-1 and J is TRBJ1-2; 7 nucleotides line up with TRBD1. Germline lookup yields CDR1 MNHNS and CDR2 SASEGT. V lost 8 bases to trimming and J lost 5 bases; unmatched junction nucleotides: 11. This CDR3 contains 14 residues. CDR3 residues: CASGPTGPLYGYTF. CDR3 DNA sequence: TGTGCCAGCGGACCGACAGGGCCACTTTATGGCTACACCTTC.

This chain links TRBV27 with TRBJ1-2; D remains ambiguous. The CDR3 is made up of 15 amino acids. The germline CDR1 and CDR2 sequences are MNHEY and SMNVEV (reference sequence). Trimming took 5 bases from V and 5 from J, leaving 18 bases between them. CDR3 in amino acids: CASSPALHAGYGYTF. DNA for the CDR3: TGTGCCAGCAGTCCAGCCCTCCACGCGGGATATGGCTACACCTTC.

Only a few counts were recorded for this clone. The V and J genes are TRBV7-8 and TRBJ2-2; TRBD1 agrees at 7 bases. This CDR3 comprises 15 residues. V shed 4 bases, J shed 5 bases, and the junction held 7 bases outside the gene matches. Germline lookup yields CDR1 SGHVS and CDR2 FQNEAQ. CDR3 amino acids: CASSSRQGPTGELFF. For the CDR3, the DNA is TGTGCCAGCAGCTCCCGACAGGGACCTACCGGGGAGCTGTTTTTT.

The V and J genes are TRBV6-5 and TRBJ2-7; the match to TRBD1 covers 10 bases. CDR1 and CDR2 from the germline V gene are MNHEY and SVGAGI. This CDR3 region has 13 residues. The J segment lost 5 bases and the V segment lost 10 bases, leaving 8 bases of the junction unmatched. The CDR3 loop reads CATAGQGTHEQYF. CDR3 DNA: TGTGCCACAGCGGGACAGGGGACCCACGAGCAGTACTTC.

This sequence joins TRBV6-5 and TRBJ2-7, with D possibly TRBD1 on 5 matching bases. Germline loops: CDR1 MNHEY, CDR2 SVGAGI. V was shortened by 5 bases and J by 1 base, with 15 bases between the two germline ends. The CDR3 is 15 amino acids. CDR3 DNA: TGTGCCAGCAGTATGACAGCATACTTATCCTACGAGCAGTACTTC. It encodes CASSMTAYLSYEQYF.